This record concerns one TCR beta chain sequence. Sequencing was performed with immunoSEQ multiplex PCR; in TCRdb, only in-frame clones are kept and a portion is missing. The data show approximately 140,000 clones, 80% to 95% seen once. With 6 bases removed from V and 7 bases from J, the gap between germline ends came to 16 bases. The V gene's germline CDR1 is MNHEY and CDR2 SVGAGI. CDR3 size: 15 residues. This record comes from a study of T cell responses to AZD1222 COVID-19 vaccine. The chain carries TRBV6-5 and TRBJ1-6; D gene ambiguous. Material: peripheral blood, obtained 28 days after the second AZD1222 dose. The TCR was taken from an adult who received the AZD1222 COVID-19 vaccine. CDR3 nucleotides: TGTGCCAGCAGGTCCGGGAGAGTGGGCAATTCACCCCTCCACTTT. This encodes CASRSGRVGNSPLHF.